This TCR beta chain was captured by sequencing in a study of shared clonotypes between healthy human individuals. Trimming removed 1 base at V and 6 bases at J, with 10 bases between. The CDR3 sequence is 14 residues long. Germline V gene lookup returns CDR1 MDHEN and CDR2 SYDVKM. Data came from immunoSEQ multiplex PCR; TCRdb stores just in-frame clones and leaves some out. This table holds 2,500,000 or so clones, around 90% found once. The V and J genes are TRBV28 and TRBJ2-4; D is uncertain. Material for sequencing was naive CD4+ T cells from PBMCs. Subset: CD45RA+ positively selected. This clonotype was sampled from a man between 18 and 29 years old in good health. Some clones in this sample may be carry-over from other donors' samples. CDR3 sequence (DNA): TGTGCCAGCAGTTTATCCCGCCGAGGAAACATTCAGTACTTC. Translating it yields CASSLSRRGNIQYF.